This TCR beta chain originates from a study of cytomegalovirus exposure and HLA in healthy donors. Across the whole study: The same platform was used for the roughly 120 validation repertoires and the roughly 670 first-cohort repertoires, a later analysis reported.

Comments on this clone: Its antigen is still unknown.

Profiling relied on immunoSEQ multiplex PCR, and the TCRdb table lists in-frame clones only, not all of them. The sample gives under 150,000 clones, 88% of which show up once; approximately 8% is in the top ten. V was clipped by 8 bases and J by 7 bases; unmatched bases: 8. From germline, CDR1 is MDHEN and CDR2 SYDVKM. The CDR3 totals 14 residues. General observations from the study: The authors listed 164 TCR beta chains as cytomegalovirus-associated. Most sequenced TCRs were rare (though some public TCRs occurred in many donors).

Sequencing was done on a sample of PBMCs. The receptor's source is a woman in her late teens or twenties in good health and CMV-seropositive. The gene calls are TRBV28 and TRBJ1-5; 10 bases agree with TRBD1. CDR3 protein: CASRTTGGGQPQHF. The CDR3 nucleotides read TGTGCCAGCCGGACGACAGGGGGCGGCCAGCCCCAGCATTTT.